The 27 T cell receptor beta chains in this list originate from one sample, sequenced in a study of T cell changes during pregnancy in multiple sclerosis. Produced via immunoSEQ multiplex PCR; TCRdb's table is partial and in-frame only. Of 35,000 to 40,000 clones in the sample, roughly 88% were seen once. This sample comprised CD4+ T cells from peripheral blood mononuclear cells, obtained before pregnancy. These receptors were collected from a female donor with multiple sclerosis, enrolled in a pregnancy study.

The chain joins TRBV6-5 to TRBJ2-7, with 8 nucleotides matching TRBD2. Germline trimming cut 0 bases from V and 7 bases from J; bases unmatched to any gene: 11. The germline V gene has CDR1 MNHEY and CDR2 SVGAGI. There are 16 residues in the CDR3. The CDR3 loop is CASSYSSWIRGGEQYF. CDR3 DNA: TGTGCCAGCAGTTACTCGAGCTGGATACGGGGGGGTGAGCAGTACTTC.

The V and J genes are TRBV2 and TRBJ2-1; D possibly corresponds to TRBD2 (6 bases). Trimming left V 2 bases short and J 0 bases short, with 14 bases between. The CDR3 runs to 17 residues. Per germline, CDR1 SNHLY and CDR2 FYNNEI. The CDR3 reads CASSERLGFSSYNEQFF. DNA of the CDR3: TGTGCCAGCAGTGAACGACTAGGCTTTAGCTCCTACAATGAGCAGTTCTTC.

This rearrangement joins TRBV21-1 to TRBJ1-1; the D call TRBD1 from the table was never checked on the DNA. TRBV21-1 is a known pseudogene. The CDR3 consists of 13 residues. The CDR3 bases are TGTGCCAGCAGCAAGGTGACAAACACTGAAGCTTTCTTT. Translated: CASSKVTNTEAFF.

The chain couples TRBV18 to TRBJ1-2, with unresolved D. This CDR3 spans 14 amino acids. Germline CDR1 KGHSH, CDR2 LQKENI. V was pared by 2 bases and J by 4 bases, with 11 bases between. The DNA for the CDR3 is TGTGCCAGCTCACCAAAGTCGGTCCCCTATGGCTACACCTTC. This gives the protein CASSPKSVPYGYTF.

V usage is TRBV29-1 and J usage is TRBJ1-1; 8 bases line up with TRBD1. The length of the CDR3 is 14 residues. J gave up 1 base and V 4 bases, and 5 bases lay outside the gene matches. Germline lookup yields CDR1 SQVTM and CDR2 ANQGSEA. The CDR3 nucleotides are TGCAGCGTTGCCCGACAGGGGAGGAACACTGAAGCTTTCTTT. Protein: CSVARQGRNTEAFF. Full variable domain (outside the CDR3, taken from reference TRBV29-1 and TRBJ1-1): SAVISQKPSRDICQRGTSLTIQCQVDSQVTMMFWYRQQPGQSLTLIATANQGSEATYESGFVIDKFPISRPNLTFSTLTVSNMSPEDSSIYLCSVARQGRNTEAFFGQGTRLTVV.

The CDR3 DNA sequence: TGTGCCAGCAGTACAACAGGGATATATGGCTACACCTTC. Translated, it gives CASSTTGIYGYTF. This chain joins TRBV6-5 and TRBJ1-2; a weak D match, TRBD1 (6 bases). V was shortened by 5 bases and J by 5 bases, with 12 bases between the two germline ends. Germline assignment: CDR1 MNHEY and CDR2 SVGAGI. The CDR3 sequence is 13 residues long.

This chain links TRBV25-1 with TRBJ2-4, with 13 nucleotides matching TRBD2. Germline trimming cut 3 bases from V and 8 bases from J; bases unmatched to any gene: 7. Per germline, CDR1 MGHDK and CDR2 SYGVNS. The CDR3 consists of 16 residues. CDR3 sequence reads: CASSDGTSGEAYIQYF. The CDR3 DNA reads TGTGCCAGCAGTGACGGGACTAGCGGGGAAGCGTACATTCAGTACTTC.

This chain joins TRBV5-1 and TRBJ2-1; 7 bases line up with TRBD2. Germline trimming cut 1 base from V and 1 base from J; bases unmatched to any gene: 2. In germline, CDR1 is SGHRS, CDR2 YFSETQ. This CDR3 has 15 residues. CDR3 sequence reads: CASSLPAGSYNEQFF. The CDR3 nucleotides read TGCGCCAGCAGCTTGCCAGCGGGGTCCTACAATGAGCAGTTCTTC.

This clone has only one observation. The rearrangement links TRBV18 to TRBJ2-3; 9 bases agree with TRBD2. Unmatched junction bases numbered 17, after V lost 4 bases and J lost 6 bases. The V gene's germline CDR1 is KGHSH and CDR2 LQKENI. The CDR3 loop spans 18 amino acids. The CDR3 nucleotides are TGTGCCAGCTCACAGACATCCTTCAGCGGGAGGTTAGGGGATACGCAGTATTTT. It specifies CASSQTSFSGRLGDTQYF. The full variable domain, in which reference TRBV18 and TRBJ2-3 provide the parts outside the CDR3, is NAGVMQNPRHLVRRRGQEARLRCSPMKGHSHVYWYRQLPEEGLKFMVYLQKENIIDESGMPKERFSAEFPKEGPSILRIQQVVRGDSAAYFCASSQTSFSGRLGDTQYFGPGTRLTVL.

This clone appeared a few times. V is TRBV28 and J is TRBJ1-6, with a possible D match to TRBD1 (5 bases). This CDR3 contains 14 residues. V was trimmed by 7 bases and J by 8 bases, leaving 15 bases between them. Per the germline V gene, CDR1 is MDHEN and CDR2 is SYDVKM. CDR3 region: CASKEVGPHSPLHF. In nucleotides, the CDR3 is TGTGCCAGCAAAGAAGTGGGGCCCCATTCACCCCTCCACTTT.

The gene calls are TRBV14 and TRBJ2-2; D may be TRBD1 (6 bases). In germline, CDR1 is SGHDN, CDR2 FVKESK. The CDR3 is made up of 15 amino acids. V gave up 3 bases and J gave up 5 bases, with 13 bases separating them. CDR3 sequence (DNA): TGTGCCAGCAGCCATTCGCAGGGGACAACCGGGGAGCTGTTTTTT. This translates into CASSHSQGTTGELFF.

The chain has TRBV25-1 and TRBJ2-5; the D gene is possibly TRBD1 (6 bases). Germline-derived CDR1 and CDR2 are MGHDK and SYGVNS. With 3 bases removed from V and 3 bases from J, the gap between germline ends came to 11 bases. The length of the CDR3 is 14 residues. CDR3 DNA: TGTGCCAGCAGTGAGATGCGACAGGAAGAGACCCAGTACTTC. It is translated as CASSEMRQEETQYF.

The V gene is TRBV27, the J gene TRBJ2-1; 7 nucleotides align to TRBD1. V dropped 5 bases and J dropped 3; count of bases not matched to a gene: 7. Looked up from germline, CDR1 is MNHEY and CDR2 is SMNVEV (reference sequence). The CDR3 consists of 15 residues. CDR3 loop: CASSKQGQGYNEQFF. The CDR3 DNA is TGTGCCAGCAGTAAACAGGGGCAGGGCTACAATGAGCAGTTCTTC.

V gene TRBV10-3 combines with J gene TRBJ2-5; 14 bases align to TRBD2. CDR3 size: 17 residues. CDR1 ENHRY and CDR2 SYGVKD come from the germline V gene. V was pared by 4 bases and J by 5 bases, with 9 bases of the junction left unmatched. The CDR3 here is CAISGTTSGRAGETQYF. The CDR3 DNA reads TGTGCCATCAGTGGGACGACTAGCGGGAGGGCGGGGGAGACCCAGTACTTC.

The chain has TRBV7-2 and TRBJ2-2; weak D call: TRBD1 (6 bases). V was shortened by 5 bases and J by 6 bases, with 19 bases between the two germline ends. Germline V lookup: CDR1 SGHTA, CDR2 FQGNSA. This CDR3 contains 16 residues. DNA for the CDR3: TGTGCCAGCAGCCTTACTAGTTTCAGGGGAGCCGGGGAGCTGTTTTTT. Translating it yields CASSLTSFRGAGELFF.

This clone has only one observation. The V gene is TRBV7-2, the J gene TRBJ2-7; TRBD2 matches 9 bases. CDR1 and CDR2 (germline): SGHTA, FQGNSA. The CDR3 runs 15 residues. V shed 0 bases and J 3 bases; nucleotides not matched to a gene: 3. The CDR3: CASSLATSGYYEQYF. The DNA for the CDR3 is TGTGCCAGCAGCTTAGCGACTAGCGGTTACTACGAGCAGTACTTC.

CDR3 coding DNA: TGCGCCAGCAGCTTGGCCCCGGGGGGCAATGAAAAACTGTTTTTT. Its protein is CASSLAPGGNEKLFF. The chain employs TRBV5-1 and TRBJ1-4; the D gene is possibly TRBD1 (6 bases). Germline-derived CDR1 and CDR2 are SGHRS and YFSETQ. The ends were cut back, 0 bases at V and 5 bases at J, with 11 bases in the middle. The CDR3 loop spans 15 amino acids.

This clone was recorded once. Written as DNA, the CDR3 is TGTGCCAGCCTGGACCCTAGCGGGAGCCAAGGGGGGCAAGAGACCCAGTACTTC. This sequence encodes CASLDPSGSQGGQETQYF. This chain links TRBV5-4 with TRBJ2-5, with TRBD2 matching 10 bases. With V trimmed by 7 bases and J by 2 bases, 17 bases remained unmatched. The CDR3 is 18 amino acids. CDR1 SGHNT and CDR2 YYREEE come from the germline V gene (reference sequence).

The chain recombines TRBV28 with TRBJ1-2, with D maybe TRBD1 (5 bases). The germline gives CDR1 MDHEN, CDR2 SYDVKM. This CDR3 region has 13 residues. V shed 5 bases and J shed 1 base, with 8 bases lying between them. CDR3 sequence: CASSLRVNYGYTF. The CDR3 nucleotides read TGTGCCAGCAGTCTCAGGGTTAACTATGGCTACACCTTC.

The CDR3 loop reads CASSLRGNQPQHF. The DNA for the CDR3 is TGTGCCAGCAGCTTGCGGGGCAATCAGCCCCAGCATTTT. V gene TRBV5-5 combines with J gene TRBJ1-5; D call uncertain. V lost 1 base and J 2 bases, leaving 4 bases between the germline ends. This CDR3 has 13 residues. CDR1 is SGHKS and CDR2 is YYEKEE in the germline V gene (reference sequence). Based on the CDR3 plus reference TRBV5-5 and TRBJ1-5, the full variable domain is DAGVTQSPTHLIKTRGQQVTLRCSPISGHKSVSWYQQVLGQGPQFIFQYYEKEERGRGNFPDRFSARQFPNYSSELNVNALLLGDSALYLCASSLRGNQPQHFGDGTRLSIL.

This clone has more than one count but fewer than ten. This chain links TRBV29-1 with TRBJ1-1; no clear D gene. Germline CDR1 SQVTM, CDR2 ANQGSEA. The V gene lost 4 bases and the J gene lost 0 bases, with 15 bases spanning the gap. CDR3 length equals 15 residues. In DNA form, the CDR3 reads TGCAGCGTTGGGAGACGGGGATGGGTGAACACTGAAGCTTTCTTT. Its protein product is CSVGRRGWVNTEAFF. The full variable domain, in which reference TRBV29-1 and TRBJ1-1 provide the parts outside the CDR3, is SAVISQKPSRDICQRGTSLTIQCQVDSQVTMMFWYRQQPGQSLTLIATANQGSEATYESGFVIDKFPISRPNLTFSTLTVSNMSPEDSSIYLCSVGRRGWVNTEAFFGQGTRLTVV.

The genes are TRBV5-1 and TRBJ1-2, with D possibly being TRBD1 (6 bases). Trimming removed 0 bases at V and 2 bases at J, with 11 bases between. CDR1 and CDR2 (germline): SGHRS, YFSETQ. The CDR3 spans 15 residues. CDR3 nucleotide sequence: TGCGCCAGCAGCTTGGGGGTGGGGGCGAACTATGGCTACACCTTC. This encodes CASSLGVGANYGYTF.

The chain is built from TRBV28 and TRBJ2-7; a weak D match, TRBD2 (7 bases). V lost 1 base and J 0 bases, leaving 16 bases between the germline ends. This CDR3 has 17 amino acids. Germline CDR1 MDHEN, CDR2 SYDVKM. The CDR3 bases are TGTGCCAGCAGTTTATCCAGGGGACTATCCCTCTCCTACGAGCAGTACTTC. Protein: CASSLSRGLSLSYEQYF. Drawing the rest from reference TRBV28 and TRBJ2-7, the complete variable domain is DVKVTQSSRYLVKRTGEKVFLECVQDMDHENMFWYRQDPGLGLRLIYFSYDVKMKEKGDIPEGYSVSREKKERFSLILESASTNQTSMYLCASSLSRGLSLSYEQYFGPGTRLTVT.

The chain employs TRBV5-1 and TRBJ1-1; tentative D call: TRBD1 (5 bases). This CDR3 has 15 residues. Deletions cut 1 base from V and 1 base from J, with 11 bases between. The germline gives CDR1 SGHRS, CDR2 YFSETQ. The CDR3, as DNA: TGCGCCAGCAGCTTGTTAGTGGGGCAGAACACTGAAGCTTTCTTT. It is translated as CASSLLVGQNTEAFF.

This clone ranks as medium-sized. The genes are TRBV25-1 and TRBJ1-2; 7 bases align to TRBD1. CDR1 is MGHDK, CDR2 SYGVNS, per germline. Trimming at V came to 5 bases and at J to 4 bases, leaving 7 bases not matched to a gene. The CDR3 covers 14 residues. CDR3 nucleotide sequence: TGTGCCAGCAGTCCCACAGGGGTCCGCTATGGCTACACCTTC. This encodes CASSPTGVRYGYTF.

V is TRBV19 and J is TRBJ2-1; TRBD1 might be the D (5 bases). Looked up from germline, CDR1 is LNHDA and CDR2 is SQIVND (reference sequence). This CDR3 contains 13 residues. V shed 10 bases and J shed 5 bases, with 15 bases lying between them. CDR3 nucleotide sequence: TGTGCCACCCGGACATGGCCCGACAATGAGCAGTTCTTC. Encoded protein: CATRTWPDNEQFF. Based on the CDR3 plus reference TRBV19 and TRBJ2-1, the full variable domain is DGGITQSPKYLFRKEGQNVTLSCEQNLNHDAMYWYRQDPGQGLRLIYYSQIVNDFQKGDIAEGYSVSREKKESFPLTVTSAQKNPTAFYLCATRTWPDNEQFFGPGTRLTVL.

This chain links TRBV27 with TRBJ1-4, with D unclear. The CDR3 length is 17 residues. V lost 5 bases and J 0 bases, leaving 16 bases between the germline ends. The V gene's germline CDR1 is MNHEY and CDR2 SMNVEV (reference sequence). The CDR3 protein is CASSPTNMRATNEKLFF. CDR3 DNA: TGTGCCAGCAGTCCCACTAATATGAGGGCAACTAATGAAAAACTGTTTTTT.